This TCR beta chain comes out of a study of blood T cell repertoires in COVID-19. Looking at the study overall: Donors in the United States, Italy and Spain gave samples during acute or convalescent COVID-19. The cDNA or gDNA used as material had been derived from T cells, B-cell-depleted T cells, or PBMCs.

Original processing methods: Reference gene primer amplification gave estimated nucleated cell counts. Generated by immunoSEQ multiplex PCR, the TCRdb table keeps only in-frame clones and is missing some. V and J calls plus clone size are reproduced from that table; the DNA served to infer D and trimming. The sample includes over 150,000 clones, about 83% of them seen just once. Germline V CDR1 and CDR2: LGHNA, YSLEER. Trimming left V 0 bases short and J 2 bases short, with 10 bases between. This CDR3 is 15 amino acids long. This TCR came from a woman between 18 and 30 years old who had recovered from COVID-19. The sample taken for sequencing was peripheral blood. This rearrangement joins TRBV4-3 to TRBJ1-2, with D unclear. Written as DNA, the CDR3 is TGCGCCAGCAGCCAAGAAGCTCAGGTGAACTATGGCTACACCTTC. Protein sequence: CASSQEAQVNYGYTF.